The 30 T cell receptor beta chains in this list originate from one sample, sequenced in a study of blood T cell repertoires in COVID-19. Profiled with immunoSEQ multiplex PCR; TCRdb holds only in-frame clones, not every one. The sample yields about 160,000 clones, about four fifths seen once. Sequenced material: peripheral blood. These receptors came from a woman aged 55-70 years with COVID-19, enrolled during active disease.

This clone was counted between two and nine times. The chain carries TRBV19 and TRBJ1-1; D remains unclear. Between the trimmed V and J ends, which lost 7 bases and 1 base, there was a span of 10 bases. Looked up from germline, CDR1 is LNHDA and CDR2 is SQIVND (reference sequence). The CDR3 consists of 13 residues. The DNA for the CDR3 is TGTGCCAGTAAAGTCGACTGGAACACTGAAGCTTTCTTT. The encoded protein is CASKVDWNTEAFF.

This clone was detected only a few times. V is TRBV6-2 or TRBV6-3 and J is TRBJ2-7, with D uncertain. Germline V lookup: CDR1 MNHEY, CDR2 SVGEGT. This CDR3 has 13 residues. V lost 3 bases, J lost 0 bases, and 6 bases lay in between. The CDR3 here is CASSYSLSYEQYF. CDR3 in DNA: TGTGCCAGCAGTTATAGCCTCTCCTACGAGCAGTACTTC.

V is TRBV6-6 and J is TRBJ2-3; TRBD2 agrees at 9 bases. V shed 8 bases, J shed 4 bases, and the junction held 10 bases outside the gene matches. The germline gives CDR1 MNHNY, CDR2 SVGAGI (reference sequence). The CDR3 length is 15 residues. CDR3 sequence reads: CASHNGRGGADTQYF. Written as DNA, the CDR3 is TGTGCCAGCCATAACGGGCGGGGGGGTGCAGATACGCAGTATTTT.

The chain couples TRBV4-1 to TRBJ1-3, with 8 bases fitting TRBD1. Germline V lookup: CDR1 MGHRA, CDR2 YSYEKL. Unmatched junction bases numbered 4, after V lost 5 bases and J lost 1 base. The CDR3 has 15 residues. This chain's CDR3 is CASSKGTGSGNTIYF. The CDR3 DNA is TGCGCCAGCAGCAAGGGGACAGGTTCTGGAAACACCATATATTTT.

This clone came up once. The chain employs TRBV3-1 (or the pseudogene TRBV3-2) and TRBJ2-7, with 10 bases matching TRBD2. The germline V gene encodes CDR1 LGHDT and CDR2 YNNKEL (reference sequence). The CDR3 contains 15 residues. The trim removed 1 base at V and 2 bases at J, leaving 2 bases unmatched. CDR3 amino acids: CASSQGLAGAYEQYF. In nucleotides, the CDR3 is TGTGCCAGCAGCCAAGGTCTAGCGGGAGCCTACGAGCAGTACTTC.

As DNA, the CDR3 is TGTGCCAGCAGAGGCAATAGCGGGAGCCCCTCCTACAATGAGCAGTTCTTC. Translation gives CASRGNSGSPSYNEQFF. The chain employs TRBV28 and TRBJ2-1; 9 nucleotides match TRBD2. The germline CDR1 and CDR2 sequences are MDHEN and SYDVKM. The CDR3 runs to 17 residues. V gave up 6 bases and J gave up 0 bases; unmatched junction bases: 9.

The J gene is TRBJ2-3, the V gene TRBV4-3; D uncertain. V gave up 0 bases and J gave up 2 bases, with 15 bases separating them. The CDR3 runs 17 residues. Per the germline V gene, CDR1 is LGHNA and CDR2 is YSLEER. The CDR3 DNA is TGCGCCAGCAGCCAAGATCCGGATGGAGATCTCACAGATACGCAGTATTTT. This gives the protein CASSQDPDGDLTDTQYF.

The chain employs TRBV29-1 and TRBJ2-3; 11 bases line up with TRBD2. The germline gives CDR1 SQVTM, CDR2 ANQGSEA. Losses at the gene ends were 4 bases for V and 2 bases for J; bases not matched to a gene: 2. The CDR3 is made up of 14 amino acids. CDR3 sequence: CSVGLAGITDTQYF. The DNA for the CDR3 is TGCAGCGTTGGACTAGCGGGGATCACAGATACGCAGTATTTT.

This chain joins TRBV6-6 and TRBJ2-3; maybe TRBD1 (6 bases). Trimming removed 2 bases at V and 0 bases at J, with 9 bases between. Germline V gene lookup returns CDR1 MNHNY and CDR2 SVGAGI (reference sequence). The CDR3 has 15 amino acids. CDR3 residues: CASSYGGGSTDTQYF. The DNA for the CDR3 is TGTGCCAGCAGTTACGGGGGCGGGAGCACAGATACGCAGTATTTT.

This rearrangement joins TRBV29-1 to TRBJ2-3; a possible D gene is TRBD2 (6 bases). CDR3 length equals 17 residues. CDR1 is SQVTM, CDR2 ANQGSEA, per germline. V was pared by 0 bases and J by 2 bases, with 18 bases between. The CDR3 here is CSVEDPAKRAFTDTQYF. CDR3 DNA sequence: TGCAGCGTTGAAGATCCCGCTAAGCGGGCCTTCACAGATACGCAGTATTTT.

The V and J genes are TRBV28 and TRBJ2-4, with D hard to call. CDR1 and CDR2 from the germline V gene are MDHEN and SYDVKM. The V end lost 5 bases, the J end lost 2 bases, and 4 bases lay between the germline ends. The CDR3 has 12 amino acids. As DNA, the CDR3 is TGTGCCAGCAGTGACTCCAAAAACATTCAGTACTTC. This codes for CASSDSKNIQYF.

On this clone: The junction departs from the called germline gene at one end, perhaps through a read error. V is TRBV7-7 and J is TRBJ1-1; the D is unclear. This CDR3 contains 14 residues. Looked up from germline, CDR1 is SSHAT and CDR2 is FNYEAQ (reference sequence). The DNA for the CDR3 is TGTGCTAGCACCCTAATTGGGCCGAACACTGAAGCTTTCTTT. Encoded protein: CASTLIGPNTEAFF.

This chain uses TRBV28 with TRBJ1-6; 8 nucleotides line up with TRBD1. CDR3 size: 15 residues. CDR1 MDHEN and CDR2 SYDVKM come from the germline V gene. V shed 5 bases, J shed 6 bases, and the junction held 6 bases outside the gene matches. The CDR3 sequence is CASSTPTGGNSPLHF. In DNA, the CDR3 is TGTGCCAGCAGTACCCCAACAGGGGGTAATTCACCCCTCCACTTT. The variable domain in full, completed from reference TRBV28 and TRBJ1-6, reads DVKVTQSSRYLVKRTGEKVFLECVQDMDHENMFWYRQDPGLGLRLIYFSYDVKMKEKGDIPEGYSVSREKKERFSLILESASTNQTSMYLCASSTPTGGNSPLHFGNGTRLTVT.

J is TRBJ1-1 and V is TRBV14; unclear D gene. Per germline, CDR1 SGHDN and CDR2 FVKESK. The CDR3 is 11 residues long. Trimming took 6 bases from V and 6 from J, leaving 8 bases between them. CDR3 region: CASSADSEAFF. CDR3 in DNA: TGTGCCAGCAGTGCAGACTCTGAAGCTTTCTTT.

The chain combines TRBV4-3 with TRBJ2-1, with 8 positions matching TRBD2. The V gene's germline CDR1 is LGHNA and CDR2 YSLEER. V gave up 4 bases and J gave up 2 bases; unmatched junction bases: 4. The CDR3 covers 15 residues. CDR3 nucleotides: TGCGCCAGCAGCCTGGGACTAGGACCCTACAATGAGCAGTTCTTC. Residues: CASSLGLGPYNEQFF.

Written as DNA, the CDR3 is TGTGCCAGCAGGAGAGCGGGGGGGCCAAGTGAGCAGTTCTTC. Protein: CASRRAGGPSEQFF. The chain joins TRBV27 to TRBJ2-1; 10 bases agree with TRBD2. V was pared by 6 bases and J by 9 bases, with 8 bases of the junction left unmatched. Germline V gives CDR1 MNHEY, CDR2 SMNVEV (reference sequence). This CDR3 has 14 amino acids.

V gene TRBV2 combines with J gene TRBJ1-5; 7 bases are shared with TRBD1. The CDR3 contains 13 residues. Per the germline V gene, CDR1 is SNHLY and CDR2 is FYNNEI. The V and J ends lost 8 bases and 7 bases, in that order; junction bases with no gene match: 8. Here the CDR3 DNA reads TGTGCCAGCGACGACAGGGACAGCCAGCCCCAGCATTTT. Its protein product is CASDDRDSQPQHF. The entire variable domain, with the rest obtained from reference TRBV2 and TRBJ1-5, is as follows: EPEVTQTPSHQVTQMGQEVILRCVPISNHLYFYWYRQILGQKVEFLVSFYNNEISEKSEIFDDQFSVERPDGSNFTLKIRSTKLEDSAMYFCASDDRDSQPQHFGDGTRLSIL.

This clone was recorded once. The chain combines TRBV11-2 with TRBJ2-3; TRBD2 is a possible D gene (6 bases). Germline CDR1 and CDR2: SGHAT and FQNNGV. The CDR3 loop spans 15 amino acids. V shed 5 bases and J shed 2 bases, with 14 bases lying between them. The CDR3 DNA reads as TGTGCCAGCAGCCTCGGACTAACTTACACAGATACGCAGTATTTT. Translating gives CASSLGLTYTDTQYF.

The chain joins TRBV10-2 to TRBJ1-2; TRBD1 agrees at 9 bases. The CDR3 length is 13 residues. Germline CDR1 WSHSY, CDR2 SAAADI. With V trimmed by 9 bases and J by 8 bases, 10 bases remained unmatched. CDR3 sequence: CASSRDRVGGYTF. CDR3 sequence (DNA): TGCGCCAGTAGCCGGGACAGGGTAGGGGGCTACACCTTC.

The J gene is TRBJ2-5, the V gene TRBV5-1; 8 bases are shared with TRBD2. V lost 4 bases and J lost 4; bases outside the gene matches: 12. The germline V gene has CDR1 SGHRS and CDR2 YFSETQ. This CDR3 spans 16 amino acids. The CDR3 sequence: CASSPYTGTSRETQYF. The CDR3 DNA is TGCGCCAGCAGCCCCTATACCGGGACTAGTCGAGAGACCCAGTACTTC.

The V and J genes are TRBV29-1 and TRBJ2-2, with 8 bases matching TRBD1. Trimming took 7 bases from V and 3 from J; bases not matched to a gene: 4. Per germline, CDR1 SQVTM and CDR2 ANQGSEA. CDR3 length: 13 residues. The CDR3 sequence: CSAGTGYTGELFF. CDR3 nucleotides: TGCAGCGCCGGGACAGGTTACACCGGGGAGCTGTTTTTT.

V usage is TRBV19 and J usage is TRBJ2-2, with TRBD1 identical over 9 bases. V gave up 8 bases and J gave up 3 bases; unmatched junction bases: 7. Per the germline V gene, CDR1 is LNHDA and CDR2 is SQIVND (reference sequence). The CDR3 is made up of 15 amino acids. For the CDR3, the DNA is TGTGCCAGTGCACCGGGACAGGGATACACCGGGGAGCTGTTTTTT. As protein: CASAPGQGYTGELFF.

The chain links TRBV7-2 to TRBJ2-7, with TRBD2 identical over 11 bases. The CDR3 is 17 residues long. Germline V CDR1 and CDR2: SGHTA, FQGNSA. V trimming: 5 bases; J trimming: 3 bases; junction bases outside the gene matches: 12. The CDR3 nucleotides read TGTGCCAGCAGCGATAGACTAGCGGGATATCCCCTCTACGAGCAGTACTTC. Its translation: CASSDRLAGYPLYEQYF.

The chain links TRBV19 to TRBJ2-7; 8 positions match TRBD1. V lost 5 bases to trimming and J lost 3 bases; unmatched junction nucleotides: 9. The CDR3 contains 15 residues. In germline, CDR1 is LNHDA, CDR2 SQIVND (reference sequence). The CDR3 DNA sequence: TGTGCCAGTAGTCCCCGTGGGGGACAGGTCTACGAGCAGTACTTC. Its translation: CASSPRGGQVYEQYF.

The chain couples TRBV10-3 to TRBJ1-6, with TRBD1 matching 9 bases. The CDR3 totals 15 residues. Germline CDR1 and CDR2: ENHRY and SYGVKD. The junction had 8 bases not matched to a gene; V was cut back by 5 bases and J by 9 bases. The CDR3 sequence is CAISPQGAESSPLHF. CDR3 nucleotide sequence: TGTGCCATCAGTCCACAGGGGGCTGAGAGTTCACCCCTCCACTTT.

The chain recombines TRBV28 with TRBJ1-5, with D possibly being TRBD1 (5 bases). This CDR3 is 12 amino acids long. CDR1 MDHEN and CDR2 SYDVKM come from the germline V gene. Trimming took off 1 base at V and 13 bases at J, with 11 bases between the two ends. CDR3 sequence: CASSLSGRVQHF. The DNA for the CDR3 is TGTGCCAGCAGTTTATCGGGCAGGGTTCAGCATTTT.

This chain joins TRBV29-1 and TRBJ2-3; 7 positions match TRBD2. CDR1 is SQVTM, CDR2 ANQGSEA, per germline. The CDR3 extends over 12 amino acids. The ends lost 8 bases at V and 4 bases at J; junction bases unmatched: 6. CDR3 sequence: CSMRGLADTQYF. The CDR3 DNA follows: TGCAGCATGCGGGGGTTAGCAGATACGCAGTATTTT.

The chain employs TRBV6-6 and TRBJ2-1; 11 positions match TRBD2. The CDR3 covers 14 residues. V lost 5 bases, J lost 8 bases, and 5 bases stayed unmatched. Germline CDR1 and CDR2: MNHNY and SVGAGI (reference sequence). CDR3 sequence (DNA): TGTGCCAGCAGTCTAGCGGGAGGAGGGGATGAGCAGTTCTTC. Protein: CASSLAGGGDEQFF.

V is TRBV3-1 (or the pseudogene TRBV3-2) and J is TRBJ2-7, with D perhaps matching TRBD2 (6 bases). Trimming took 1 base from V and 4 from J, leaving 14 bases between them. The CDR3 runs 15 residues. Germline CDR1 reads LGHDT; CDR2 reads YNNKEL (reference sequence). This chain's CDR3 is CASSQGGRAGYEQYF. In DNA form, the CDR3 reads TGTGCCAGCAGCCAAGGGGGCAGGGCGGGGTACGAGCAGTACTTC.

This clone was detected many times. The CDR3, as DNA: TGTGCCAGCAGCTTAACTTTCGGACAGGGTAATCAGGACACCGGGGAGCTGTTTTTT. Encoded protein: CASSLTFGQGNQDTGELFF. This rearrangement joins TRBV7-3 to TRBJ2-2; 8 nucleotides agree with TRBD1. J was trimmed by 3 bases and V by 0 bases; bases with no gene match: 12. The germline CDR1 and CDR2 sequences are SGHTA and FQGTGA. The CDR3 sequence is 19 residues long.